The 16 T cell receptor beta chains presented below share a single source sample, sequenced in a study of T cell changes during pregnancy in multiple sclerosis (dated by TCRdb to the late 2010s). Libraries were prepared through the immunoSEQ multiplex PCR assay. The table was pulled from immuneACCESS by TCRdb, which kept in-frame rearrangements only. Such tables lose some clones; where checked, under half of the loss comes from unresolved V genes, and the rest has no known cause. Present in this sample are roughly 30,000 clones, 85% of which were seen just once. Under 9.5% of the sample belongs to the ten largest clones. This sample comprised CD8+ T cells from peripheral blood mononuclear cells, obtained after pregnancy. These TCRs come from a female donor with multiple sclerosis, enrolled in a pregnancy study.

The V and J genes are TRBV5-5 and TRBJ2-1; D is perhaps TRBD2 (6 bases). The CDR3 extends over 13 amino acids. Trimming pared 0 bases from V and 15 bases from J, leaving 16 bases between. CDR1 and CDR2 from the germline V gene are SGHKS and YYEKEE (reference sequence). The CDR3 reads CASSLGERGEVFF. Here the CDR3 DNA reads TGTGCCAGCAGCTTGGGAGAGCGCGGGGAGGTGTTCTTC.

The gene calls are TRBV4-3 and TRBJ2-4; 7 bases are shared with TRBD2. This CDR3 spans 18 amino acids. Germline values: CDR1 LGHNA, CDR2 YSLEER. V shed 1 base and J 0 bases; nucleotides not matched to a gene: 9. The CDR3 loop reads CASSQVWGGGGAKNIQYF. CDR3 sequence (DNA): TGCGCCAGCAGCCAAGTTTGGGGCGGGGGTGGAGCCAAAAACATTCAGTACTTC.

This clone was detected only once. The DNA of the CDR3 is TGTGCCAGCAGCCTACTAGCGGGGGTCAGCGATACGCAGTATTTT. It yields the protein CASSLLAGVSDTQYF. This chain joins TRBV7-9 and TRBJ2-3, with TRBD2 identical over 11 bases. V shed 5 bases and J 6 bases; nucleotides not matched to a gene: 7. The CDR3 runs to 15 residues. The V gene's germline CDR1 is SEHNR and CDR2 FQNEAQ (reference sequence).

Notes on this clone: This specimen includes other DNA sequences encoding the same CDR3. The chain links TRBV27 to TRBJ2-7, with a weak D call TRBD1 (6 bases). Trimming stripped 2 bases from V and 2 bases from J, with 10 bases between. Germline values: CDR1 MNHEY, CDR2 SMNVEV (reference sequence). This CDR3 is 14 amino acids long. The CDR3 DNA sequence: TGTGCCAGCAGTTTACGGGGACATACCTACGAGCAGTACTTC. This translates into CASSLRGHTYEQYF.

The chain employs TRBV6-5 and TRBJ1-6; D is ambiguous. CDR1 is MNHEY and CDR2 is SVGAGI in the germline V gene. V gave up 0 bases and J gave up 6 bases, with 9 bases separating them. The CDR3 has 15 residues. The CDR3 DNA is TGTGCCAGCAGTTACTCGAGAGGGAGTAATTCACCCCTCCACTTT. This translates into CASSYSRGSNSPLHF.

The chain has TRBV19 and TRBJ2-5; 9 bases agree with TRBD2. The CDR3 consists of 16 residues. V shed 3 bases and J 1 base; nucleotides not matched to a gene: 6. CDR1 LNHDA and CDR2 SQIVND come from the germline V gene (reference sequence). The CDR3 spells CASSIWASGAQETQYF. For the CDR3, the DNA is TGTGCCAGTAGTATCTGGGCTAGCGGGGCCCAAGAGACCCAGTACTTC.

V is TRBV6-1 and J is TRBJ2-7; TRBD1 is a possible D gene (6 bases). Germline lookup yields CDR1 MNHNS and CDR2 SASEGT. The CDR3 spans 15 residues. The V end was cut by 4 bases, the J end by 0 bases, with 13 bases between. The CDR3 sequence is CASSVNPGHSYEQYF. The CDR3, as DNA: TGTGCCAGCAGTGTCAACCCGGGACACTCCTACGAGCAGTACTTC.

The CDR3 coding sequence is TGTGCCAGCAGGGACAGGGGTGAAGCTTTCTTT. Its protein is CASRDRGEAFF. J is TRBJ1-1 and V is TRBV2; 9 positions match TRBD1. CDR3 length: 11 amino acids. V lost 6 bases, J lost 7 bases, and 0 bases stayed unmatched. Germline CDR1 reads SNHLY; CDR2 reads FYNNEI.

This chain uses TRBV5-1 with TRBJ2-1, with TRBD2 matching over 12 bases. The CDR3 runs 17 residues. Germline loops: CDR1 SGHRS, CDR2 YFSETQ. With V trimmed by 0 bases and J by 4 bases, 5 bases remained unmatched. The CDR3 sequence: CASSLARTSGVYNEQFF. CDR3 bases: TGCGCCAGCAGCTTGGCCCGGACTAGCGGGGTATACAATGAGCAGTTCTTC. The full variable domain, its missing parts supplied by reference TRBV5-1 and TRBJ2-1, is KAGVTQTPRYLIKTRGQQVTLSCSPISGHRSVSWYQQTPGQGLQFLFEYFSETQRNKGNFPGRFSGRQFSNSRSEMNVSTLELGDSALYLCASSLARTSGVYNEQFFGPGTRLTVL.

The chain employs TRBV4-3 and TRBJ1-6, with D possibly being TRBD1 (5 bases). The germline V and J ends were trimmed by 1 base and 4 bases, with 14 bases remaining between them. The CDR3 consists of 17 residues. From germline, CDR1 is LGHNA and CDR2 YSLEER. The CDR3 sequence: CASSQVVGGNYNSPLHF. Written as DNA, the CDR3 is TGCGCCAGCAGCCAAGTCGTGGGGGGGAATTATAATTCACCCCTCCACTTT.

The rearrangement joins TRBV4-3 to TRBJ1-4; 7 bases fit TRBD1. V gave up 0 bases and J gave up 8 bases; unmatched junction bases: 6. Germline V gene data show CDR1 as LGHNA and CDR2 as YSLEER. The CDR3 has 15 amino acids. The CDR3, as DNA: TGCGCCAGCAGCCAAGATGACAGGGATGGAGAAAAACTGTTTTTT. Its protein is CASSQDDRDGEKLFF.

V and J are TRBV14 and TRBJ2-5; weak D call: TRBD1 (6 bases). Germline assignment: CDR1 SGHDN and CDR2 FVKESK. V was clipped by 1 base and J by 4 bases, with 13 bases between them. This CDR3 region has 15 residues. The CDR3 DNA follows: TGTGCCAGCAGCCAAGGATACAGGGTCATAGAGACCCAGTACTTC. Its protein product is CASSQGYRVIETQYF.

The rearrangement links TRBV14 to TRBJ1-2; D may be TRBD1 (6 bases). The CDR3 is 13 residues long. Trimming stripped 1 base from V and 4 bases from J, with 7 bases between. From germline, CDR1 is SGHDN and CDR2 FVKESK. The CDR3: CASSQAGAYGYTF. DNA for the CDR3: TGTGCCAGCAGCCAAGCAGGGGCCTATGGCTACACCTTC.

This clone was picked up one time. This chain links TRBV7-9 with TRBJ1-2; D is unresolved. V lost 8 bases to trimming and J lost 8 bases, with 24 bases between them. Germline-derived CDR1 and CDR2 are SEHNR and FQNEAQ (reference sequence). This CDR3 has 15 amino acids. This CDR3 is CASVAVVGQHSGYTF. CDR3 nucleotide sequence: TGTGCCAGCGTGGCCGTGGTTGGGCAACACTCAGGCTACACCTTC. Full variable domain (outside the CDR3, taken from reference TRBV7-9 and TRBJ1-2): DTGVSQNPRHKITKRGQNVTFRCDPISEHNRLYWYRQTLGQGPEFLTYFQNEAQLEKSRLLSDRFSAERPKGSFSTLEIQRTEQGDSAMYLCASVAVVGQHSGYTFGSGTRLTVV.

The gene calls are TRBV5-6 and TRBJ1-5, with 7 nucleotides matching TRBD1. This CDR3 contains 14 residues. The junction had 3 bases not matched to a gene; V was cut back by 4 bases and J by 2 bases. Germline CDR1 SGHDT, CDR2 YYEEEE. CDR3 sequence reads: CASSTGEGNQPQHF. The CDR3, as DNA: TGTGCCAGCAGCACAGGGGAGGGCAATCAGCCCCAGCATTTT.

This clone is classed as medium-sized. The rearrangement links TRBV4-2 to TRBJ2-2, with D possibly matching TRBD1 (6 bases). The CDR3 loop spans 15 amino acids. Germline CDR1 and CDR2: LGHNA and YNFKEQ. V was clipped by 5 bases and J by 1 base, with 11 bases between them. CDR3 DNA sequence: TGTGCCAGCAGCTCCCGACAGGAGAACACCGGGGAGCTGTTTTTT. Translated, it gives CASSSRQENTGELFF.